These 23 T cell receptor beta chains share one sample of origin, sequenced in a study of blood T cells in healthy people across ages. Alongside a J-beta primer mix, a sample-barcoded 5' primer served in a second PCR lasting about 7 to 12 cycles. TCRdb redid the calling of the 5' RACE reads with MiXCR, one entry per CDR3 protein. The data contain approximately 940,000 distinct CDR3 sequences, around 48% of them seen just once; the ten biggest clones take up around an eighth. The sample consisted of blood. These receptors originate from a man younger than 45 in good health.

With regard to this clonotype: Germline is not matched at one junction end, which may reflect a read error. V gene TRBV11-3 combines with J gene TRBJ2-3; the match to TRBD2 covers 11 bases. The CDR3 runs 17 residues. Germline V gene lookup returns CDR1 SGHNT and CDR2 YENEEA. The CDR3 reads CAGSWATSGARGDTQYF. The CDR3 nucleotides read TGTGCCGGCAGTTGGGCGACTAGCGGGGCCAGAGGGGATACGCAGTATTTT. Full variable domain (missing parts from reference TRBV11-3 and TRBJ2-3): EAGVVQSPRYKIIEKKQPVAFWCNPISGHNTLYWYLQNLGQGPELLIRYENEEAVDDSQLPKDRFSAERLKGVDSTLKIQPAELGDSAVYLCAGSWATSGARGDTQYFGPGTRLTVL.

The chain carries TRBV5-1 and TRBJ2-2, with D possibly called TRBD1 or TRBD2 (5 bases each). Trimming pared 4 bases from V and 5 bases from J, leaving 15 bases between. The CDR3 length is 15 residues. Per germline, CDR1 SGHRS and CDR2 YFSETQ. This CDR3 reads CASSGGMVWTGELFF. As DNA, the CDR3 is TGCGCCAGCAGCGGGGGTATGGTTTGGACCGGGGAGCTGTTTTTT. The full variable domain, its missing parts supplied by reference TRBV5-1 and TRBJ2-2, is KAGVTQTPRYLIKTRGQQVTLSCSPISGHRSVSWYQQTPGQGLQFLFEYFSETQRNKGNFPGRFSGRQFSNSRSEMNVSTLELGDSALYLCASSGGMVWTGELFFGEGSRLTVL.

This clonotype was seen a few times. The chain is built from TRBV4-3 and TRBJ2-7, with D unclear. This CDR3 region has 15 residues. CDR1 LGHNA and CDR2 YSLEER come from the germline V gene. Trimming pared 1 base from V and 2 bases from J, leaving 12 bases between. This CDR3 is CASSQGEGTTYEQYF. The CDR3 region has the DNA TGCGCCAGCAGCCAAGGTGAAGGAACCACCTACGAGCAGTACTTC.

The chain has TRBV20-1 and TRBJ2-1; 7 nucleotides line up with TRBD2. Germline CDR1 reads DFQATT; CDR2 reads SNEGSKA (reference sequence). The CDR3 loop spans 15 amino acids. Trimming removed 3 bases from V and 2 bases from J; junction bases left unmatched: 7. The CDR3 protein is CSASVGGGAYNEQFF. DNA for the CDR3: TGCAGTGCTAGTGTTGGCGGGGGAGCCTACAATGAGCAGTTCTTC.

This clonotype was seen only once. The gene calls are TRBV9 and TRBJ2-3, with 8 bases fitting TRBD1. The CDR3 consists of 15 residues. CDR1 is SGDLS and CDR2 is YYNGEE in the germline V gene. V shed 4 bases, J shed 2 bases, and the junction held 6 bases outside the gene matches. CDR3 residues: CASSSTGGITDTQYF. Here the CDR3 DNA reads TGTGCCAGCAGCTCCACAGGGGGGATCACAGATACGCAGTATTTT.

This clonotype was seen more than once but under ten times. The V and J genes are TRBV5-6 and TRBJ1-5; D is unresolved. V was trimmed by 3 bases and J by 4 bases, leaving 11 bases between them. Germline CDR1 is SGHDT and CDR2 is YYEEEE. The CDR3 loop spans 14 amino acids. The CDR3 DNA reads TGTGCCAGCAGCTATCGGGGTAATAATCAGCCCCAGCATTTT. It encodes CASSYRGNNQPQHF.

In its sample, this clonotype was seen a few times. This chain connects TRBV10-2 to TRBJ2-3, with D uncertain. This CDR3 spans 12 amino acids. Germline loops: CDR1 WSHSY, CDR2 SAAADI. V dropped 2 bases and J dropped 6 bases, with 6 bases sitting between them. The CDR3 loop is CASSEDADTQYF. The CDR3 nucleotides are TGCGCCAGCAGTGAGGACGCGGATACGCAGTATTTT.

The chain combines TRBV7-9 with TRBJ1-2; a possible D gene is TRBD1 (5 bases). CDR1 is SEHNR and CDR2 is FQNEAQ in the germline V gene (reference sequence). The CDR3 totals 14 residues. V was shortened by 3 bases and J by 6 bases, with 14 bases between the two germline ends. CDR3 DNA sequence: TGTGCCAGCAGCTTGGAGGGGAAAGCGCATGGCTACACCTTC. Its protein product is CASSLEGKAHGYTF.

The V and J genes are TRBV5-1 and TRBJ1-4; D may be TRBD1 (6 bases). The V end was cut by 5 bases, the J end by 7 bases, with 18 bases between. The CDR3 contains 15 residues. The V gene's germline CDR1 is SGHRS and CDR2 YFSETQ. CDR3 in amino acids: CASRRGGSSLEKLFF. The CDR3 DNA is TGCGCCAGCAGACGAGGGGGGAGTTCGCTTGAAAAACTGTTTTTT.

This rearrangement joins TRBV4-2 to TRBJ2-1, with D perhaps given as TRBD1 or TRBD2 (5 bases each). V dropped 0 bases and J dropped 2 bases, with 11 bases sitting between them. This CDR3 is 16 amino acids long. CDR1 is LGHNA, CDR2 YNFKEQ, per germline. Here the CDR3 reads CASSQEGDHTYNEQFF. The CDR3 DNA is TGTGCCAGCAGCCAAGAAGGGGACCATACCTACAATGAGCAGTTCTTC.

The chain employs TRBV3-1 and TRBJ2-7; maybe TRBD1 (6 bases). Trimming shortened V by 0 bases and J by 7 bases, and 16 bases separated the two germline ends. This CDR3 comprises 15 residues. Germline-derived CDR1 and CDR2 are LGHDT and YNNKEL (reference sequence). CDR3 protein: CASSQDRFRGKEQYF. The CDR3 DNA reads TGTGCCAGCAGCCAAGATAGGTTCAGGGGTAAAGAGCAGTACTTC.

This clonotype was seen a handful of times. Given a much more abundant clone one base away, this may be a read error. V usage is TRBV6-1 and J usage is TRBJ2-7; D gene unclear. The CDR3 loop spans 13 amino acids. The V end lost 7 bases, the J end lost 0 bases, and 10 bases lay between the germline ends. CDR1 and CDR2 (germline): MNHNS, SASEGT. In DNA, the CDR3 is TGTGCCAGCATTTGGTCCGGCTCCTACGAGCAGTACTTC. This gives the protein CASIWSGSYEQYF.

This clonotype was found a few times. The chain couples TRBV12-3 or TRBV12-4 to TRBJ1-2; tentatively, D is TRBD1 (6 bases). Trimming pared 3 bases from V and 7 bases from J, leaving 15 bases between. This CDR3 is built from 14 residues. CDR3: CASSFLVQGSGYTF. The CDR3 DNA follows: TGTGCCAGCAGTTTCTTGGTTCAGGGGAGTGGCTACACCTTC.

The J gene is TRBJ2-5, the V gene TRBV11-3; D unresolved. The CDR3 is made up of 15 amino acids. Trimming removed 3 bases at V and 2 bases at J, with 13 bases between. From germline, CDR1 is SGHNT and CDR2 YENEEA. Written as DNA, the CDR3 is TGTGCCAGCAGCTTTTCCCAACTTAGTCAAGAGACCCAGTACTTC. Its translation: CASSFSQLSQETQYF.

This sequence joins TRBV29-1 and TRBJ2-7, with 9 bases lining up with TRBD1. The V gene end was trimmed by 6 bases and the J gene end by 3 bases; junction bases not matched to a gene: 3. CDR1 is SQVTM, CDR2 ANQGSEA, per germline. The CDR3 contains 12 residues. This CDR3 reads CSVRDRVYEQYF. The CDR3 bases are TGCAGCGTCCGGGACAGGGTCTACGAGCAGTACTTC.

This clonotype was observed a few times. The J gene is TRBJ2-6, the V gene TRBV2; D unresolved. Germline V gives CDR1 SNHLY, CDR2 FYNNEI. This CDR3 is 16 amino acids long. The ends were cut back, 6 bases at V and 1 base at J, with 13 bases in the middle. CDR3 DNA sequence: TGTGCCAGCAGACCCCCGACGCATTCTGGGGCCAACGTCCTGACTTTC. Protein product: CASRPPTHSGANVLTF.

This sequence joins TRBV6-1 and TRBJ2-1, with D hard to call. CDR1 and CDR2 from the germline V gene are MNHNS and SASEGT. The CDR3 consists of 15 residues. V was shortened by 1 base and J by 2 bases, with 9 bases between the two germline ends. The CDR3 protein is CASSEDSETYNEQFF. The CDR3 DNA sequence: TGTGCCAGCAGTGAAGACAGCGAAACCTACAATGAGCAGTTCTTC.

This clonotype was seen only a few times. The chain uses TRBV9 and TRBJ2-7; D possibly corresponds to TRBD1 (5 bases). This CDR3 has 14 amino acids. Trimming pared 0 bases from V and 7 bases from J, leaving 14 bases between. Germline V gives CDR1 SGDLS, CDR2 YYNGEE. CDR3 DNA sequence: TGTGCCAGCAGCGTAGGGTCCAGGGTTGAAGAGCAGTACTTC. Translated: CASSVGSRVEEQYF. The whole variable domain, filled in from reference TRBV9 and TRBJ2-7, reads DSGVTQTPKHLITATGQRVTLRCSPRSGDLSVYWYQQSLDQGLQFLIQYYNGEERAKGNILERFSAQQFPDLHSELNLSSLELGDSALYFCASSVGSRVEEQYFGPGTRLTVT.

This rearrangement joins TRBV4-2 to TRBJ2-2; D not resolved. The CDR3 has 17 residues. V was pared by 0 bases and J by 0 bases, with 11 bases between. Germline V gives CDR1 LGHNA, CDR2 YNFKEQ. CDR3 amino acids: CASSQDHDGSNTGELFF. The DNA for the CDR3 is TGTGCCAGCAGCCAAGATCACGACGGATCGAACACCGGGGAGCTGTTTTTT.

The gene calls are TRBV10-3 and TRBJ1-2; tentative D call: TRBD1 (6 bases). The V end was cut by 3 bases, the J end by 4 bases, with 9 bases between. The CDR3 extends over 13 amino acids. Germline values: CDR1 ENHRY, CDR2 SYGVKD. The CDR3 sequence: CAISDTGRYGYTF. CDR3 nucleotide sequence: TGTGCCATCAGTGATACAGGGCGCTATGGCTACACCTTC.

This clonotype showed up just a few times. The genes are TRBV20-1 and TRBJ2-3; 9 nucleotides match TRBD1. This CDR3 spans 14 amino acids. Germline CDR1 and CDR2: DFQATT and SNEGSKA (reference sequence). After removal of 5 bases from V and 8 bases from J, the junction contained 11 bases not matched to a gene. DNA of the CDR3: TGCAGTGCTGGACCCGGGACAGGGTCGGGTACGCAGTATTTT. It translates to CSAGPGTGSGTQYF.

J is TRBJ2-1 and V is TRBV5-1, with unresolved D. Germline CDR1 SGHRS, CDR2 YFSETQ. The CDR3 has 14 amino acids. Trimming removed 2 bases from V and 0 bases from J, with 6 bases in between. DNA for the CDR3: TGCGCCAGCAGCTTCCGGAACTCCTACAATGAGCAGTTCTTC. Its translation: CASSFRNSYNEQFF.

In nucleotides, the CDR3 is TGTGCCAGTAGTCCGGGACAGACAGACTCCTACGAGCAGTACTTC. It is translated as CASSPGQTDSYEQYF. J is TRBJ2-7 and V is TRBV19; 7 bases are a match to TRBD1. This CDR3 is built from 15 residues. Germline CDR1 is LNHDA and CDR2 is SQIVND (reference sequence). The ends lost 5 bases at V and 0 bases at J; junction bases unmatched: 7.